This entry lists 4 T cell receptor beta chains sequenced from one sample in a study of control samples from healthy donors and cancer patients. Measured with immunoSEQ multiplex PCR; TCRdb has only the in-frame clones, and not every one. There are 110,000 to 150,000 clones in the sample; more than 90% occur only once, and approximately 10% lies in the top ten. Specimen: blood. The origin of the receptors is a man aged 25-40 years in good health.

The chain uses TRBV7-9 and TRBJ1-3, with TRBD1 identical over 7 bases. V lost 4 bases to trimming and J lost 2 bases; unmatched junction nucleotides: 17. Germline loops: CDR1 SEHNR, CDR2 FQNEAQ (reference sequence). This CDR3 comprises 19 residues. The CDR3 DNA is TGTGCCAGCAGCTCACTGGACAGGAGTTTAGCTCGTACTGGAAACACCATATATTTT. This gives the protein CASSSLDRSLARTGNTIYF.

V and J are TRBV5-4 and TRBJ2-5; unclear D gene. CDR1 and CDR2 from the germline V gene are SGHNT and YYREEE (reference sequence). Trimming pared 4 bases from V and 2 bases from J, leaving 3 bases between. The CDR3 contains 11 residues. The CDR3 here is CASSIQETQYF. Written as DNA, the CDR3 is TGTGCCAGCAGCATTCAAGAGACCCAGTACTTC.

The CDR3, as DNA: TGTGCCAGCAGTGAAGCGTCCGGGACGTACCAAGAGACCCAGTACTTC. This gives the protein CASSEASGTYQETQYF. The rearrangement joins TRBV6-1 to TRBJ2-5; D possibly matches TRBD1 or TRBD2 (5 bases each). CDR3 length: 16 residues. Germline CDR1 and CDR2: MNHNS and SASEGT. V was cut by 0 bases and J by 0 bases, with 11 bases left in between.

V gene TRBV6-2 or TRBV6-3 combines with J gene TRBJ1-2; a possible D gene is TRBD1 (6 bases). The germline V gene encodes CDR1 MNHEY and CDR2 SVGEGT. Deletions cut 6 bases from V and 4 bases from J, with 18 bases between. CDR3 length: 15 residues. Written as DNA, the CDR3 is TGTGCCAGCAGCCAACAGGGACTCTCCTTCTATGGCTACACCTTC. Residues: CASSQQGLSFYGYTF.